These T cell receptor beta chains were read from a single sample in a study of CD8 T cell repertoires and HIV-1 epitope variants. TCRdb's table, derived via immunoSEQ multiplex PCR, lists solely in-frame clones and lacks some. The sample yields a few thousand clones, around 65% seen once. Antigens of these TCRs are unknown. Specimen: cultured CD8+ T cells derived from PBMCs. These receptors were obtained from a male donor with HIV. Each CDR3 is given with its conserved first and last residue. A D gene is named only where the DNA matches it firmly. Clone size, where shown, is once, few, many, or a class for clones that have expanded.

NA,NA,TRBJ1-1,TRBV19,CASSIDRTPEAFF,TGTGCCAGTAGTATAGACCGGACACCTGAAGCTTTCTTT
NA,once,TRBJ2-7,TRBV6-5,CASSYGLFNEQYF,TGTGCCAGCAGTTACGGCCTATTCAACGAGCAGTACTTC
TRBD2,NA,TRBJ2-1,TRBV9,CASSVEGLAGEYNEQFF,TGTGCCAGCAGCGTAGAGGGACTAGCGGGGGAATACAATGAGCAGTTCTTC
NA,large,TRBJ2-7,TRBV27,CASSLTSGTFAYEQYF,TGTGCCAGCAGCTTAACCTCAGGGACTTTCGCCTACGAGCAGTACTTC
NA,NA,TRBJ1-5,TRBV5-3,CARSLWIEGFYQPQHF,TGTGCCAGAAGCTTGTGGATTGAAGGATTTTATCAGCCCCAGCATTTT
TRBD2,NA,TRBJ2-2,TRBV6-1,CASSERTSDTGELFF,TGTGCCAGCAGTGAAAGGACTAGCGACACCGGGGAGCTGTTTTTT
NA,NA,TRBJ2-1,TRBV28,CASSLFGPNNEQFF,TGTGCCAGCAGTTTATTTGGACCCAACAATGAGCAGTTCTTC
NA,few,TRBJ2-2,TRBV12-1,CASSFERPTGELFF,TGTGCCAGCAGCTTTGAACGACCTACCGGGGAGCTGTTTTTT
NA,NA,TRBJ1-3,TRBV2,CASTPGSPVRGNTIYF,TGTGCCAGCACCCCAGGGAGTCCGGTGCGGGGAAACACCATATATTTT
NA,NA,TRBJ2-3,TRBV5-8,CASSLLQFTITDTQYF,TGTGCCAGCAGCTTGTTACAGTTTACAATCACAGATACGCAGTATTTT
NA,medium-sized,TRBJ1-1,TRBV10-2,CASSELELYTEAFF,TGCGCCAGCAGTGAGTTGGAACTTTACACTGAAGCTTTCTTT
TRBD1,NA,TRBJ2-7,TRBV7-9,CASSPTGVEQYF,TGTGCCAGCAGCCCTACAGGGGTCGAGCAGTACTTC
TRBD1,NA,TRBJ2-2,TRBV10-2,CATDRGTGELFF,TGCGCCACCGACAGGGGGACCGGGGAGCTGTTTTTT
NA,few,TRBJ1-3,TRBV11-2,CASSFPRAGVGGNTIYF,TGTGCCAGCAGCTTTCCCCGTGCGGGAGTTGGTGGAAACACCATATATTTT
NA,NA,TRBJ2-7,TRBV4-2,CASSLEQSFAYEQYF,TGTGCCAGCAGCTTGGAACAGTCGTTTGCCTACGAGCAGTACTTC